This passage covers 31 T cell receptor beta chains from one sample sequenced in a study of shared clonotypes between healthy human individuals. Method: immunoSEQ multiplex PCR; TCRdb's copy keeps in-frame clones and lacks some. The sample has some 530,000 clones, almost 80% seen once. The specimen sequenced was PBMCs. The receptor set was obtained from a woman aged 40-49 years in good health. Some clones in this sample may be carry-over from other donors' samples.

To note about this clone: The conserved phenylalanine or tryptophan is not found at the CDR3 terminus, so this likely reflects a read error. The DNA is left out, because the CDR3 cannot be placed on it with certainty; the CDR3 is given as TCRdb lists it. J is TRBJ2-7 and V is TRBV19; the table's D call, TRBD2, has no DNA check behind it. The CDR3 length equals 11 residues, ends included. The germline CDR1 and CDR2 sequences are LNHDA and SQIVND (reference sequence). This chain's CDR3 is CATRSGTALVL.

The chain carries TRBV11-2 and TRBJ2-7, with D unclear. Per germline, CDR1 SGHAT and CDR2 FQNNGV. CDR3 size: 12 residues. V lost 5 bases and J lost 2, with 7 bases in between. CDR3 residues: CASSPFAYEQYF. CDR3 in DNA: TGTGCCAGCAGCCCTTTCGCCTACGAGCAGTACTTC.

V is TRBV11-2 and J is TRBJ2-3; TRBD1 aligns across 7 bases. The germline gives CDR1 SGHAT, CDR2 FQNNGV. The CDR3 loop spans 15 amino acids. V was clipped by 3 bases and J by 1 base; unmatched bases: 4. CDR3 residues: CASSFRQGGTDTQYF. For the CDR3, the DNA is TGTGCCAGCAGCTTTAGACAGGGTGGCACAGATACGCAGTATTTT. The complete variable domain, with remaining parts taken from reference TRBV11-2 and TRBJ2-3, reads EAGVAQSPRYKIIEKRQSVAFWCNPISGHATLYWYQQILGQGPKLLIQFQNNGVVDDSQLPKDRFSAERLKGVDSTLKIQPAKLEDSAVYLCASSFRQGGTDTQYFGPGTRLTVL.

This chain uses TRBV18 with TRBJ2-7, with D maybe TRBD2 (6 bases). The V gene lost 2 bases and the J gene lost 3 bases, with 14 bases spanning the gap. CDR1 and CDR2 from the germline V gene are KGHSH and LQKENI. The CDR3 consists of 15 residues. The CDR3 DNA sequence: TGTGCCAGCTCACCAGGGCAGGAGGGGCTCTACGAGCAGTACTTC. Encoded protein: CASSPGQEGLYEQYF.

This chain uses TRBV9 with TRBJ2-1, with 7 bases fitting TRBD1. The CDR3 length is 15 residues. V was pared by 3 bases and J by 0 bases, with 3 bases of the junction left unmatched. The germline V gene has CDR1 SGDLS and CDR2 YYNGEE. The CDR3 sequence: CASSATGDSYNEQFF. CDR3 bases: TGTGCCAGCAGCGCCACAGGGGACTCCTACAATGAGCAGTTCTTC.

CDR3 region: CASSAQGILNTEAFF. The CDR3 nucleotides are TGTGCCAGCAGCGCGCAGGGAATTTTGAACACTGAAGCTTTCTTT. This chain joins TRBV9 and TRBJ1-1, with D maybe TRBD1 (5 bases). Germline CDR1 and CDR2: SGDLS and YYNGEE. The germline V and J ends were trimmed by 3 bases and 0 bases, with 12 bases remaining between them. CDR3 length: 15 amino acids. Based on the CDR3 plus reference TRBV9 and TRBJ1-1, the full variable domain is DSGVTQTPKHLITATGQRVTLRCSPRSGDLSVYWYQQSLDQGLQFLIQYYNGEERAKGNILERFSAQQFPDLHSELNLSSLELGDSALYFCASSAQGILNTEAFFGQGTRLTVV.

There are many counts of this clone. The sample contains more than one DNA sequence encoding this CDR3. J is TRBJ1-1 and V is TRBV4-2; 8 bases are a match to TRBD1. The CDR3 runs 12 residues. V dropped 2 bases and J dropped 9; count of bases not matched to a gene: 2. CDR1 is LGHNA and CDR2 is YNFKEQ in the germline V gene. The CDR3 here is CASSQRQGQAFF. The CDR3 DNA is TGTGCCAGCAGCCAACGACAGGGGCAAGCTTTCTTT.

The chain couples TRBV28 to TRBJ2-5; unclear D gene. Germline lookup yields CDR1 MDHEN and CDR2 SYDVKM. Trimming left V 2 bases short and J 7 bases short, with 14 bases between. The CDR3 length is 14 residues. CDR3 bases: TGTGCCAGCAGTTTAAGCAGGCCCATGGGGACCCAGTACTTC. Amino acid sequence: CASSLSRPMGTQYF.

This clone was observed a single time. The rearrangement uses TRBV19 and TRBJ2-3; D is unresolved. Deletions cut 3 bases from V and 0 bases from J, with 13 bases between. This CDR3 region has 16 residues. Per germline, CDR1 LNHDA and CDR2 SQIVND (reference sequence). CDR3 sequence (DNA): TGTGCCAGTAGTATGTTTCCCCCCCCTAGCACAGATACGCAGTATTTT. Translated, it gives CASSMFPPPSTDTQYF.

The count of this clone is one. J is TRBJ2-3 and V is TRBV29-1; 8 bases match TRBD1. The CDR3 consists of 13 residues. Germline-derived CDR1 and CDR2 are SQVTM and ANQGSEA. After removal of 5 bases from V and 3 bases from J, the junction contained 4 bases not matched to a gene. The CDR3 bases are TGCAGCGTTCGTAGACAGGGGACAGATACGCAGTATTTT. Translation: CSVRRQGTDTQYF.

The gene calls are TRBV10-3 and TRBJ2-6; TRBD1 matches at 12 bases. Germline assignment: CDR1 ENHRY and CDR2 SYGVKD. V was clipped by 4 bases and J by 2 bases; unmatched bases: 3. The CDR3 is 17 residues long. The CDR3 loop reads CAISVRDRGPGANVLTF. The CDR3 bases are TGTGCCATCAGTGTTAGGGACAGGGGGCCTGGGGCCAACGTCCTGACTTTC.

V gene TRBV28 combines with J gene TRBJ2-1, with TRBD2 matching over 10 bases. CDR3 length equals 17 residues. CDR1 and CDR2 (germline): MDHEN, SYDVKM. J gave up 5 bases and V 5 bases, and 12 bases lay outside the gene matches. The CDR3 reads CASSDPITSGTDNEQFF. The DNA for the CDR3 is TGTGCCAGCAGTGATCCCATAACTAGCGGGACTGACAATGAGCAGTTCTTC.

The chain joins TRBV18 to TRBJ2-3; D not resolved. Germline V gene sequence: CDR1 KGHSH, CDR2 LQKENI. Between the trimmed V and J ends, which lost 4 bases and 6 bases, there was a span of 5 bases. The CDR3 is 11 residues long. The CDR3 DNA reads TGTGCCAGCTCACGCGCTGATACGCAGTATTTT. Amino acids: CASSRADTQYF.

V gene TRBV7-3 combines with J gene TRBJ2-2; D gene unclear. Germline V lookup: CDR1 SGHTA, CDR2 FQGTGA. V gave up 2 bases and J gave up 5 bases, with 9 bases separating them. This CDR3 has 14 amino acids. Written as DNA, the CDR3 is TGTGCCAGCAGCTTAGGCCTAGAGACCGGGGAGCTGTTTTTT. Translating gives CASSLGLETGELFF.

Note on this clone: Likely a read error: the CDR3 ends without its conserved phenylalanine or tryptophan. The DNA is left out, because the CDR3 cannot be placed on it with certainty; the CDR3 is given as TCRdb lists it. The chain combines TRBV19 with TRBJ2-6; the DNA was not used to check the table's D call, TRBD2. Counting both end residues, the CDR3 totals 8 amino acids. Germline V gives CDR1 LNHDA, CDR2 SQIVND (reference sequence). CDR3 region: CASSSPLL.

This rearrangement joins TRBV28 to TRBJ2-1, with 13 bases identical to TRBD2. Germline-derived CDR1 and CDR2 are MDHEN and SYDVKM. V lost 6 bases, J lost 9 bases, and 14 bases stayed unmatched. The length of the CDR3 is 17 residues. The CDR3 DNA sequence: TGTGCCAGCAGCCCGCCGGGACTAGCGGGATTCGGGGCTGAGCAGTTCTTC. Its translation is CASSPPGLAGFGAEQFF. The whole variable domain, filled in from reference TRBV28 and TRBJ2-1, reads DVKVTQSSRYLVKRTGEKVFLECVQDMDHENMFWYRQDPGLGLRLIYFSYDVKMKEKGDIPEGYSVSREKKERFSLILESASTNQTSMYLCASSPPGLAGFGAEQFFGPGTRLTVL.

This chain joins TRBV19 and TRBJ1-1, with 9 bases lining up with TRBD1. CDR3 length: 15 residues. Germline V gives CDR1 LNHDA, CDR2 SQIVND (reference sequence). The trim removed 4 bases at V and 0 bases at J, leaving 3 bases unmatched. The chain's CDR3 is CASSTDRGVNTEAFF. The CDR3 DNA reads TGTGCCAGTAGTACCGACAGGGGGGTGAACACTGAAGCTTTCTTT.

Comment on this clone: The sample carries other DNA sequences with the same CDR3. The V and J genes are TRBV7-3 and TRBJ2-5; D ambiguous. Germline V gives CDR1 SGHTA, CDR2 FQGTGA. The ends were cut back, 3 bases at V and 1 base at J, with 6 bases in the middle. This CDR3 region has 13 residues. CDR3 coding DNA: TGTGCCAGCAGCTTCGGGTCCCAAGAGACCCAGTACTTC. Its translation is CASSFGSQETQYF.

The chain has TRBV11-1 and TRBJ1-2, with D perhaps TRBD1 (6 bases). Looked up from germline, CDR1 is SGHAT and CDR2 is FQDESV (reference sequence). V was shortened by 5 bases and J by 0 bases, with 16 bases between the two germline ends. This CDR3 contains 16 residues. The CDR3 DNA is TGTGCCAGCAGCCGAGGGGGGACGGAAGCTAACTATGGCTACACCTTC. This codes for CASSRGGTEANYGYTF.

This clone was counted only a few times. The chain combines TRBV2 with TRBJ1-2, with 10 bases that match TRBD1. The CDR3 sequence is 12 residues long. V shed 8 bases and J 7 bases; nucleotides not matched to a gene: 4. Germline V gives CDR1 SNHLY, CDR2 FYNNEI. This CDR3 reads CASGDRGRGYTF. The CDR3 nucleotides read TGTGCCAGCGGGGACAGGGGCCGTGGCTACACCTTC.

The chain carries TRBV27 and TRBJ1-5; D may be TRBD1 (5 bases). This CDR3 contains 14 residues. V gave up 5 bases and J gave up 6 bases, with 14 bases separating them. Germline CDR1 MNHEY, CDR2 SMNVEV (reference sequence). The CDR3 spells CASSVGPGGQPQHF. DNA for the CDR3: TGTGCCAGCAGTGTGGGGCCCGGGGGTCAGCCCCAGCATTTT.

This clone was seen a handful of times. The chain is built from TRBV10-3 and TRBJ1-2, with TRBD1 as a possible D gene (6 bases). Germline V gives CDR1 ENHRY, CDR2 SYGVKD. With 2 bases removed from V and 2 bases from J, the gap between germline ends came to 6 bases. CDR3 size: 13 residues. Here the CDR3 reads CAISEQGNYGYTF. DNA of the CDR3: TGTGCCATCAGTGAGCAGGGGAACTATGGCTACACCTTC.

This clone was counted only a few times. Here the CDR3 reads CAIRDNTYEQYF. CDR3 nucleotides: TGTGCCATCAGGGACAACACCTACGAGCAGTACTTC. V is TRBV10-3 and J is TRBJ2-7; maybe TRBD1 (5 bases). Germline CDR1 ENHRY, CDR2 SYGVKD. Trimming removed 6 bases from V and 2 bases from J, with 8 bases in between. The CDR3 spans 12 residues.

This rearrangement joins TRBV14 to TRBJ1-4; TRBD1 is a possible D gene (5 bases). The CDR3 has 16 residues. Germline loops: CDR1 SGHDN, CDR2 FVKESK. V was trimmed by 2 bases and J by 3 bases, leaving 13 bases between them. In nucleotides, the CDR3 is TGTGCCAGCAGCCAACCCTTTGTGGGGGCTAATGAAAAACTGTTTTTT. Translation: CASSQPFVGANEKLFF.

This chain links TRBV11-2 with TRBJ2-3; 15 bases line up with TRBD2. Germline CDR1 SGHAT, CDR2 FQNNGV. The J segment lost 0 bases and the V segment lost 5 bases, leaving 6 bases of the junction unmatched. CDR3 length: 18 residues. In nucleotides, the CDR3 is TGTGCCAGCAGCAGTGGACTAGCGGGAGGGCCAAGCACAGATACGCAGTATTTT. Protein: CASSSGLAGGPSTDTQYF. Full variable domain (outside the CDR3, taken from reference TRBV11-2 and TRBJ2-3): EAGVAQSPRYKIIEKRQSVAFWCNPISGHATLYWYQQILGQGPKLLIQFQNNGVVDDSQLPKDRFSAERLKGVDSTLKIQPAKLEDSAVYLCASSSGLAGGPSTDTQYFGPGTRLTVL.

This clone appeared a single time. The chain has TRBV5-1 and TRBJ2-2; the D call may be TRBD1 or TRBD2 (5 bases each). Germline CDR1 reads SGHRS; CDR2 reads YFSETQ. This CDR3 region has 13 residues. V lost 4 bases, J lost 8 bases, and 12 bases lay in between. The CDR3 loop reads CASSPTRGGELFF. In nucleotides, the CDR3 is TGCGCCAGCAGCCCAACGAGGGGAGGGGAGCTGTTTTTT.

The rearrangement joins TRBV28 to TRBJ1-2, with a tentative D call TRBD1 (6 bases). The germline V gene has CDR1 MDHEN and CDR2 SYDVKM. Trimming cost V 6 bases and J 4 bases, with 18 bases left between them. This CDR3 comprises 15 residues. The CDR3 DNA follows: TGTGCCAGCAGCTCTACAGGGTTCCGCCTCTATGGCTACACCTTC. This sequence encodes CASSSTGFRLYGYTF.

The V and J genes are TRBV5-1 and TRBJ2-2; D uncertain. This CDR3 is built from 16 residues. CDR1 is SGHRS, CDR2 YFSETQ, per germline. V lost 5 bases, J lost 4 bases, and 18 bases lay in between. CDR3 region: CASSFFVVSSTGELFF. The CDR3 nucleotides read TGCGCCAGCAGTTTTTTCGTCGTTAGCTCCACCGGGGAGCTGTTTTTT.

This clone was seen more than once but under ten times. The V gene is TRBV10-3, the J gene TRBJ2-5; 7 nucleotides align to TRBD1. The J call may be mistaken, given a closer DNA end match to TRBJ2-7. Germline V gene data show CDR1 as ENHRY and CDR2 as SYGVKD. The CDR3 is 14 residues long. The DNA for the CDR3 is TGTGCCATCAGTGAGCGCAGGGGGTCCTACGAGCAGTACTTC. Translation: CAISERRGSYEQYF.

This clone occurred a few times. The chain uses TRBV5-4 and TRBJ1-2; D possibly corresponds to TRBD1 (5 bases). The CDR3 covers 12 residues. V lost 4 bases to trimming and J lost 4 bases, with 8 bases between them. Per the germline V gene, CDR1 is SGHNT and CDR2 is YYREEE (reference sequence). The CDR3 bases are TGTGCCAGCAGCGCCGACAGCTATGGCTACACCTTC. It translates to CASSADSYGYTF. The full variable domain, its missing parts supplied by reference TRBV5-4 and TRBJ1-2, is ETGVTQSPTHLIKTRGQQVTLRCSSQSGHNTVSWYQQALGQGPQFIFQYYREEENGRGNFPPRFSGLQFPNYSSELNVNALELDDSALYLCASSADSYGYTFGSGTRLTVV.

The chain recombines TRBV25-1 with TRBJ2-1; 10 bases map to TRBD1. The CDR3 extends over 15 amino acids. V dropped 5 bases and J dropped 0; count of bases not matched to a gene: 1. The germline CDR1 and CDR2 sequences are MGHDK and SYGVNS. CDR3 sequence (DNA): TGTGCCAGCAGTAGGGACAGGGGCTCCTACAATGAGCAGTTCTTC. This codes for CASSRDRGSYNEQFF. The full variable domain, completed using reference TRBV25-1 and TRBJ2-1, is EADIYQTPRYLVIGTGKKITLECSQTMGHDKMYWYQQDPGMELHLIHYSYGVNSTEKGDLSSESTVSRIRTEHFPLTLESARPSHTSQYLCASSRDRGSYNEQFFGPGTRLTVL.